The 7 T cell receptor beta chains in this list originate from one sample, sequenced in a study of shared clonotypes between healthy human individuals. Sequencing used immunoSEQ multiplex PCR; TCRdb keeps in-frame clones, though not all of them. The sample has 2,100,000 or so clones; roughly 95% are singletons. The sequenced sample consisted of naive CD4+ T cells sorted from blood. As to subset: CD45RA+ positively selected. Receptors were obtained from a man between 18 and 35 years old in good health.

J is TRBJ2-5 and V is TRBV7-2; 7 bases match TRBD2. The J segment lost 5 bases and the V segment lost 1 base, leaving 4 bases of the junction unmatched. Germline values: CDR1 SGHTA, CDR2 FQGNSA. This CDR3 comprises 14 residues. CDR3 in DNA: TGTGCCAGCAGCTTAGGGACTAGGAGCGAGACCCAGTACTTC. Its protein is CASSLGTRSETQYF.

The chain combines TRBV10-3 with TRBJ1-1, with D possibly being TRBD1 (6 bases). The V and J ends lost 10 bases and 1 base respectively, with 13 bases between them. CDR3 size: 13 residues. Germline assignment: CDR1 ENHRY and CDR2 SYGVKD. Written as DNA, the CDR3 is TGTGCCACCCGACAAGGGGGGAACACTGAAGCTTTCTTT. This sequence encodes CATRQGGNTEAFF.

This chain connects TRBV7-8 to TRBJ1-6; D unclear. Trimming took off 5 bases at V and 10 bases at J, with 15 bases between the two ends. Germline V lookup: CDR1 SGHVS, CDR2 FQNEAQ. There are 14 residues in the CDR3. The CDR3 is CASSPEQSQSPLHF. CDR3 nucleotides: TGTGCCAGCAGCCCGGAACAGTCACAATCACCCCTCCACTTT.

The rearrangement joins TRBV30 to TRBJ1-3; unclear D gene. With 6 bases removed from V and 3 bases from J, the gap between germline ends came to 15 bases. The CDR3 length is 14 residues. Germline V gene sequence: CDR1 GTSNPN, CDR2 SVGIG (reference sequence). The DNA for the CDR3 is TGTGCCTGCAAAACCCTCGGAGGTGGAAACACCATATATTTT. Its translation is CACKTLGGGNTIYF.

This clone showed up just once. This chain joins TRBV6-5 and TRBJ2-1, with D possibly TRBD1 on 6 matching bases. The CDR3 has 15 amino acids. V was pared by 8 bases and J by 3 bases, with 17 bases between. CDR1 and CDR2 (germline): MNHEY, SVGAGI. CDR3 residues: CASERGTGHYNEQFF. CDR3 bases: TGTGCCAGCGAGAGGGGGACCGGTCACTACAATGAGCAGTTCTTC.

The chain employs TRBV5-1 and TRBJ2-7; D possibly uses TRBD1 or TRBD2 (5 bases each). The CDR3 contains 16 residues. Germline V gene lookup returns CDR1 SGHRS and CDR2 YFSETQ. V lost 0 bases and J lost 2, with 15 bases in between. In nucleotides, the CDR3 is TGCGCCAGCAGCTTGGCCGAGGGGTGGAACGCCTACGAGCAGTACTTC. It translates to CASSLAEGWNAYEQYF.

This chain joins TRBV10-3 and TRBJ2-7; D is possibly TRBD1 (5 bases). The CDR3 spans 15 residues. CDR1 ENHRY and CDR2 SYGVKD come from the germline V gene. V was pared by 5 bases and J by 2 bases, with 16 bases between. DNA for the CDR3: TGTGCCATCAGTCTGGGCAGGGAAGGGGCCTACGAGCAGTACTTC. Translation: CAISLGREGAYEQYF.